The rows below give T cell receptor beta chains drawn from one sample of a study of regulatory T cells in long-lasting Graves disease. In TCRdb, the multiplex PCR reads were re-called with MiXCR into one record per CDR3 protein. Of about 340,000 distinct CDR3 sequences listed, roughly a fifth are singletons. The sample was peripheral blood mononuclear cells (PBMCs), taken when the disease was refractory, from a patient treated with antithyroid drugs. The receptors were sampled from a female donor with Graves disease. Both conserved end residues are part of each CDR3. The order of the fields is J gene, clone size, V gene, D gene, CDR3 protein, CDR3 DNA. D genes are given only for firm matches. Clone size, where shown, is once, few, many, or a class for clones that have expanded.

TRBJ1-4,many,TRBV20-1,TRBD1,CSAFGTGSSWGELFF,TGCAGTGCTTTCGGGACAGGGTCCTCCTGGGGGGAACTGTTTTTT
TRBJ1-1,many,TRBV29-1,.,CSVEHRLTSNTEAFF,TGCAGCGTTGAACACCGGCTTACCTCGAACACTGAAGCTTTCTTT
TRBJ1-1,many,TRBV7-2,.,CASSLSGLQTAFF,TGTGCCAGCAGCCTTTCGGGGCTCCAGACTGCTTTCTTT
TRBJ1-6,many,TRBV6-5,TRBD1,CASSYSTGDNSPLHF,TGTGCCAGCAGTTACTCAACAGGGGATAATTCACCCCTCCACTTT
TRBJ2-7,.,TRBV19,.,CASRKTVDTYEQYF,TGTGCCAGTAGGAAGACAGTGGACACCTACGAGCAGTACTTC
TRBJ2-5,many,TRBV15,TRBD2,CATSRDLGTSGAKETQYF,TGTGCCACCAGCAGAGATCTCGGGACTAGCGGAGCCAAAGAGACCCAGTACTTC
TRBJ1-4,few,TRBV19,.,CASSIIVGLNEKLFF,TGTGCCAGTAGTATTATTGTAGGACTTAATGAAAAACTGTTTTTT
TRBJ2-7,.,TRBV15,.,CATSRERAYEQYF,TGTGCCACCAGCAGAGAAAGGGCCTACGAGCAGTACTTC
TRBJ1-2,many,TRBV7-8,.,CASSLTLGGYTF,TGTGCCAGCAGCTTAACGTTAGGCGGCTACACCTTC
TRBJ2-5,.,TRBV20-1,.,CSARGLDRNQETQYF,TGCAGTGCTAGAGGACTAGACAGGAATCAAGAGACCCAGTACTTC
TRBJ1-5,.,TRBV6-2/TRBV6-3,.,CASSDLSNQPQHF,TGTGCCAGCAGCGACCTTAGCAATCAGCCCCAGCATTTT
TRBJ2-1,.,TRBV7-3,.,CASSFSFAGSTYNEQFF,TGTGCCAGCAGCTTTTCTTTCGCGGGGTCGACCTACAATGAGCAGTTCTTC
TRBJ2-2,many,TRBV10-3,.,CAISNQGNPGELFF,TGTGCCATCAGTAACCAGGGTAATCCCGGGGAGCTGTTTTTT
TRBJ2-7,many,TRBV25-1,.,CASSEYLQGTYEQYF,TGTGCCAGCAGTGAATATTTACAGGGTACCTACGAGCAGTACTTC
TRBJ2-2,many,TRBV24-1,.,CATSEAGKSGELFF,TGTGCCACCAGTGAAGCAGGGAAGAGCGGGGAGCTGTTTTTT
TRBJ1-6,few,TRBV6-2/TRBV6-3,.,CASSYRDELENSPLHF,TGTGCCAGCAGTTACAGGGACGAACTTGAAAATTCACCCCTCCACTTT
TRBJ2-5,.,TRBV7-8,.,CASSGKALRETQYF,TGTGCCAGCAGTGGAAAGGCCCTGCGAGAGACCCAGTACTTC
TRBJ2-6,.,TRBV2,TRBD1,CAGQANSGANVLTF,TGTGCGGGACAGGCGAACTCTGGGGCCAACGTCCTGACTTTC
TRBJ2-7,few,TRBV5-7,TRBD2,CASSLVLQRGGLGTSYEQYF,TGTGCCAGCAGCTTGGTTTTGCAGCGGGGGGGCCTAGGGACTTCCTACGAGCAGTACTTC
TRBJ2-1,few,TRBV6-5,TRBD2,CASSSLAGGRGEQFF,TGTGCCAGCAGTTCCCTAGCGGGGGGGCGTGGTGAGCAGTTCTTC
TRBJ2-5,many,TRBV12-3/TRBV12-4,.,CASTKRGKKETQYF,TGTGCCAGCACCAAACGGGGCAAAAAAGAGACCCAGTACTTC
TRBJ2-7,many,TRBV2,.,CASTGQISYEQYF,TGTGCCAGCACAGGACAGATCTCCTACGAGCAGTACTTC
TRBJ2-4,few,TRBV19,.,CASRSVQTGPFKNIQYF,TGTGCCAGTAGGAGTGTCCAGACAGGTCCCTTCAAAAACATTCAGTACTTC
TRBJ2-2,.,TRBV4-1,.,CASSPLWGSGELFF,TGCGCCAGCAGCCCCCTGTGGGGGTCCGGGGAGCTGTTTTTT
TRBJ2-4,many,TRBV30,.,CAWSTAKNIQYF,TGTGCCTGGAGTACTGCCAAAAACATTCAGTACTTC
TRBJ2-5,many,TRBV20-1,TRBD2,CSASPPSGRFQETQYF,TGCAGTGCTAGTCCCCCTAGCGGGAGGTTTCAAGAGACCCAGTACTTC
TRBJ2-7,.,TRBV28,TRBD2,CASRQTSGRSYEQYF,TGTGCCAGCAGGCAGACTAGCGGGAGGTCCTACGAGCAGTACTTC
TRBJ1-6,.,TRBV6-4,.,CASSDYLGTPGSSPLHF,TGTGCCAGCAGTGACTATTTGGGTACGCCAGGCAGTTCACCCCTCCACTTT
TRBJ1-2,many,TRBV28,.,CASSLRVDGYTF,TGTGCCAGCAGTTTGAGGGTCGATGGCTACACCTTC
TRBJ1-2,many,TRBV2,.,CASSSPGIPGYTF,TGTGCCAGCAGCTCCCCAGGGATACCTGGCTACACCTTC
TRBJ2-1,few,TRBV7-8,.,CASSLLGRGNEQFF,TGTGCCAGCAGCTTACTAGGGAGAGGCAATGAGCAGTTCTTC
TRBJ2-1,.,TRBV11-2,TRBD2,CASSLDPGLAGANEQFF,TGTGCCAGCAGCTTAGATCCTGGACTAGCGGGAGCAAATGAGCAGTTCTTC
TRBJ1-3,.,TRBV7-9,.,CASVVLETGWEYF,TGTGCCAGCGTCGTCCTAGAGACAGGCTGGGAATATTTT
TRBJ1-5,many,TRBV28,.,CASSLRGRAPQHF,TGTGCCAGCAGTTTAAGGGGGAGGGCGCCCCAGCATTTT
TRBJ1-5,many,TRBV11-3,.,CASSEDRTRPQHF,TGTGCCAGCAGCGAAGACCGGACCCGGCCCCAGCATTTT
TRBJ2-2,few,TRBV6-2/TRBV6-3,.,CASIPNTGELFF,TGTGCCAGCATACCGAACACCGGGGAGCTGTTTTTT